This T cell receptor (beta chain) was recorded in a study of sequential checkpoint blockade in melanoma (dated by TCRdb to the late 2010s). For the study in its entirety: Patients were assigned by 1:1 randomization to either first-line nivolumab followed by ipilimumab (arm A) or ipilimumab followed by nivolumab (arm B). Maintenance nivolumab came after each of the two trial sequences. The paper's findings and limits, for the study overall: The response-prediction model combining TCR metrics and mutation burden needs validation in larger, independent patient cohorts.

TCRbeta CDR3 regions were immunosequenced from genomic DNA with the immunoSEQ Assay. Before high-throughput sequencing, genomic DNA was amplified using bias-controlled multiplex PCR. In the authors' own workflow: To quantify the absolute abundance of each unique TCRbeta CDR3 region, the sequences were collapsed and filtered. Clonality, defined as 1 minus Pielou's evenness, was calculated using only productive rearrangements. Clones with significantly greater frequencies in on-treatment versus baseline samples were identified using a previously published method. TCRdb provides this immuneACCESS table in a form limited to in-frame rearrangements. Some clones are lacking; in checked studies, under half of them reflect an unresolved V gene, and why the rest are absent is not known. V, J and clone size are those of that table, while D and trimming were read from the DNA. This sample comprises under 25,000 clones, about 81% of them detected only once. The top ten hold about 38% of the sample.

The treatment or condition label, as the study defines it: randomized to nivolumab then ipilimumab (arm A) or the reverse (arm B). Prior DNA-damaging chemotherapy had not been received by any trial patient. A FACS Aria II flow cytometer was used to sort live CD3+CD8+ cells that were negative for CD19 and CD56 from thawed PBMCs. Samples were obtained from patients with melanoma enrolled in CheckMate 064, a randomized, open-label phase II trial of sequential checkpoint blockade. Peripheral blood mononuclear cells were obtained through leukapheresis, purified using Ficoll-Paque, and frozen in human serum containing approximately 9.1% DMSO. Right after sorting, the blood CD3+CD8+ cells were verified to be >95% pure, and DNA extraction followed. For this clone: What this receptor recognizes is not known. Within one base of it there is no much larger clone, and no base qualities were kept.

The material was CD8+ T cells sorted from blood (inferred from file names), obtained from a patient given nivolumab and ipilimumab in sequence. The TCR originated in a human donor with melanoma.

The CDR3: CASSWGTSGRAYEQYF. The nucleotides read TGTGCCAGCAGCTGGGGGACTAGCGGGAGGGCCTACGAGCAGTACTTC. Recombination linked TRBV5-4 to TRBJ2-7; 16 junctional bases match TRBD2. Including the terminal cysteine and phenylalanine, the CDR3 comprises 16 residues. Just the 48-base CDR3 DNA is kept, in frame starting at base 1. At the junction V is shortened by 3 bases and J by 2 bases; bases outside the gene matches: 2. CDR1 and CDR2 are drawn from the germline V gene (reference sequence): SGHNT, YYREEE.